The 18 T cell receptor beta chains listed next were all sequenced from one sample in a study of blood T cell repertoires in COVID-19. Only in-frame clones appear in the TCRdb table, and some are missing; sequencing was by immunoSEQ multiplex PCR. This repertoire shows 280,000 or so clones, 85% found once; its top ten account for 2% to 3%. The sequenced sample was PBMCs or T cells enriched from blood (not recorded which). The receptor set was obtained from a woman aged 50 to 60 who had recovered from COVID-19.

V gene TRBV28 combines with J gene TRBJ2-7; D gene ambiguous. This CDR3 is built from 15 residues. V shed 3 bases and J shed 5 bases, with 17 bases lying between them. Germline CDR1 reads MDHEN; CDR2 reads SYDVKM. CDR3 sequence: CASSFDWQVRHEQYF. CDR3 bases: TGTGCCAGCAGTTTTGATTGGCAGGTCCGGCACGAGCAGTACTTC.

The gene calls are TRBV7-9 and TRBJ2-7, with 10 bases aligning to TRBD2. CDR3 length equals 18 residues. Germline V lookup: CDR1 SEHNR, CDR2 FQNEAQ (reference sequence). J gave up 2 bases and V 5 bases, and 15 bases lay outside the gene matches. Written as DNA, the CDR3 is TGTGCCAGCAGCCCCCACAGCCCAGCGGGAGGGCTCACCTACGAGCAGTACTTC. Amino acid sequence: CASSPHSPAGGLTYEQYF.

This clone has a single count. This chain links TRBV5-1 with TRBJ2-7; D might be TRBD1 (5 bases). CDR1 SGHRS and CDR2 YFSETQ come from the germline V gene. Trimming took off 0 bases at V and 5 bases at J, with 12 bases between the two ends. The CDR3 consists of 14 residues. The CDR3 DNA sequence: TGCGCCAGCAGCTTGGGTCCAGTCAGGGACGAGCAGTACTTC. Its protein product is CASSLGPVRDEQYF.

DNA for the CDR3: TGTGCCAGCAGAGGGATAAGCGGGAGCTCCTACGAGCAGTACTTC. Its protein product is CASRGISGSSYEQYF. The V and J genes are TRBV19 and TRBJ2-7; 8 nucleotides agree with TRBD2. This CDR3 is 15 amino acids long. The J segment lost 0 bases and the V segment lost 9 bases, leaving 10 bases of the junction unmatched. CDR1 is LNHDA, CDR2 SQIVND, per germline (reference sequence).

The rearrangement links TRBV5-1 to TRBJ2-3, with TRBD2 as a possible D gene (5 bases). The CDR3 runs 14 residues. The V gene's germline CDR1 is SGHRS and CDR2 YFSETQ. V was clipped by 4 bases and J by 0 bases, with 9 bases between them. The DNA of the CDR3 is TGCGCCAGCAGCCGCGGGCTTAGCACAGATACGCAGTATTTT. Protein product: CASSRGLSTDTQYF.

This clone was observed a few times. The V gene is TRBV16, the J gene TRBJ1-5; D remains unclear. The V end lost 4 bases, the J end lost 10 bases, and 20 bases lay between the germline ends. This CDR3 spans 15 amino acids. Germline V lookup: CDR1 KGHSY, CDR2 FQNENV. The CDR3 bases are TGTGCCAGCAGCCCACGCCTGGACTCATCAGGTCCCCAGCATTTT. Its translation is CASSPRLDSSGPQHF.

V is TRBV30 and J is TRBJ1-2; unclear D gene. The CDR3 has 13 residues. The germline CDR1 and CDR2 sequences are GTSNPN and SVGIG (reference sequence). Trimming took 4 bases from V and 0 from J, leaving 9 bases between them. The CDR3 protein is CAWNYGANYGYTF. CDR3 sequence (DNA): TGTGCCTGGAATTATGGAGCTAACTATGGCTACACCTTC.

This CDR3 is CASKREGRRVDTQYF. The CDR3 DNA reads TGCGCCAGCAAGCGGGAGGGCCGTCGTGTGGATACGCAGTATTTT. V and J are TRBV10-2 and TRBJ2-3; TRBD2 matches 10 bases. The CDR3 consists of 15 residues. From germline, CDR1 is WSHSY and CDR2 SAAADI. The trim removed 7 bases at V and 6 bases at J, leaving 10 bases unmatched.

This chain connects TRBV18 to TRBJ1-1; 8 bases are a match to TRBD1. V trimming: 6 bases; J trimming: 1 base; junction bases outside the gene matches: 13. The germline CDR1 and CDR2 sequences are KGHSH and LQKENI. This CDR3 is built from 17 residues. CDR3 protein: CASSSQRIQGENTEAFF. DNA of the CDR3: TGTGCCAGCTCGTCCCAACGGATACAGGGGGAGAACACTGAAGCTTTCTTT. Drawing the rest from reference TRBV18 and TRBJ1-1, the complete variable domain is NAGVMQNPRHLVRRRGQEARLRCSPMKGHSHVYWYRQLPEEGLKFMVYLQKENIIDESGMPKERFSAEFPKEGPSILRIQQVVRGDSAAYFCASSSQRIQGENTEAFFGQGTRLTVV.

V and J are TRBV11-2 and TRBJ2-1; TRBD1 aligns across 8 bases. The CDR3 covers 13 residues. The V gene end was trimmed by 2 bases and the J gene end by 9 bases; junction bases not matched to a gene: 3. Germline CDR1 is SGHAT and CDR2 is FQNNGV. CDR3 DNA: TGTGCCAGCAGCTTAAACAGGGGGGTTGAGCAGTTCTTC. Translating gives CASSLNRGVEQFF.

The V and J genes are TRBV19 and TRBJ1-1; TRBD1 matches at 8 bases. The CDR3 spans 15 residues. The junction had 12 bases not matched to a gene; V was cut back by 8 bases and J by 4 bases. Germline CDR1 LNHDA, CDR2 SQIVND (reference sequence). CDR3 residues: CASCGTGGRGTEAFF. CDR3 in DNA: TGTGCCAGTTGCGGGACAGGAGGCCGGGGCACTGAAGCTTTCTTT. The whole variable domain, remainder taken from reference TRBV19 and TRBJ1-1, is DGGITQSPKYLFRKEGQNVTLSCEQNLNHDAMYWYRQDPGQGLRLIYYSQIVNDFQKGDIAEGYSVSREKKESFPLTVTSAQKNPTAFYLCASCGTGGRGTEAFFGQGTRLTVV.

CDR3 nucleotide sequence: TGTGCCAGCAGTGAAGTTCTAGAGCAGTACTTC. As protein: CASSEVLEQYF. J is TRBJ2-7 and V is TRBV6-1, with D unclear. CDR3 size: 11 residues. The V end lost 1 base, the J end lost 7 bases, and 5 bases lay between the germline ends. In germline, CDR1 is MNHNS, CDR2 SASEGT.

This clone was seen only a few times. The rearrangement uses TRBV11-2 and TRBJ1-3; 9 positions match TRBD1. The length of the CDR3 is 19 residues. J lost 1 base, V lost 5 bases, and 15 bases had no gene match. Germline V gives CDR1 SGHAT, CDR2 FQNNGV. The CDR3 DNA reads TGTGCCAGCAGCGTGGACAGGGGATACGTCGGATTATCTGGAAACACCATATATTTT. Protein sequence: CASSVDRGYVGLSGNTIYF.

J is TRBJ1-2 and V is TRBV2; D is ambiguous. Trimming stripped 10 bases from V and 1 base from J, with 10 bases between. The germline V gene encodes CDR1 SNHLY and CDR2 FYNNEI. The CDR3 runs to 12 residues. CDR3 in DNA: TGTGCCACCAAAGACTTTAACTATGGCTACACCTTC. Encoded protein: CATKDFNYGYTF.

The gene calls are TRBV4-3 and TRBJ1-1; 9 bases match TRBD1. CDR1 is LGHNA and CDR2 is YSLEER in the germline V gene. The V gene end was trimmed by 3 bases and the J gene end by 3 bases; junction bases not matched to a gene: 8. There are 16 residues in the CDR3. The CDR3 loop is CASSHGLGQGYTEAFF. CDR3 sequence (DNA): TGCGCCAGCAGCCACGGACTGGGACAGGGTTACACTGAAGCTTTCTTT.

This chain connects TRBV20-1 to TRBJ2-4; 9 positions match TRBD2. The CDR3 runs to 14 residues. The trim removed 3 bases at V and 8 bases at J, leaving 8 bases unmatched. The V gene's germline CDR1 is DFQATT and CDR2 SNEGSKA (reference sequence). CDR3 region: CSASRLAGTDIQYF. The CDR3 nucleotides read TGCAGTGCTAGTCGGCTAGCGGGAACTGACATTCAGTACTTC.

About this clone: Other DNA sequences from this sample encode an identical CDR3 as well. CDR3 DNA: TGTGCCAGCTCGTCGGGACTCCAAGAGACCCAGTACTTC. Protein product: CASSSGLQETQYF. This chain links TRBV18 with TRBJ2-5, with a tentative D call TRBD2 (6 bases). With 6 bases removed from V and 1 base from J, the gap between germline ends came to 9 bases. The CDR3 sequence is 13 residues long. Germline assignment: CDR1 KGHSH and CDR2 LQKENI. Based on the CDR3 plus reference TRBV18 and TRBJ2-5, the full variable domain is NAGVMQNPRHLVRRRGQEARLRCSPMKGHSHVYWYRQLPEEGLKFMVYLQKENIIDESGMPKERFSAEFPKEGPSILRIQQVVRGDSAAYFCASSSGLQETQYFGPGTRLLVL.

The chain has TRBV11-1 and TRBJ2-7; tentative D call: TRBD1 (6 bases). Trimming shortened V by 0 bases and J by 0 bases, and 12 bases separated the two germline ends. CDR3 size: 16 residues. The germline CDR1 and CDR2 sequences are SGHAT and FQDESV (reference sequence). DNA for the CDR3: TGTGCCAGCAGCTTAGCCTCCAGGGGTCGCTCCTACGAGCAGTACTTC. Translated: CASSLASRGRSYEQYF. The whole variable domain, filled in from reference TRBV11-1 and TRBJ2-7, reads EAEVAQSPRYKITEKSQAVAFWCDPISGHATLYWYRQILGQGPELLVQFQDESVVDDSQLPKDRFSAERLKGVDSTLKIQPAELGDSAMYLCASSLASRGRSYEQYFGPGTRLTVT.